This is a list of T cell receptor beta chains from one sample in a study of OX40 agonist ivuxolimab in advanced cancers. Assay used: immunoSEQ multiplex PCR; TCRdb lists only in-frame clones, some missing. Among 120,000 or so clones listed, just over 90% were seen once. The specimen was CD4+ or CD8+ T cells sorted from blood, collected in a trial of the OX40 agonist ivuxolimab. These receptors all stem from an adult with an advanced solid tumor such as melanoma, head and neck, liver or kidney cancer. CDR3s include the opening cysteine and the closing phenylalanine or tryptophan. Each record gives: D gene, clone size, V gene, J gene, CDR3 DNA, CDR3 protein. The D gene is left open where the match is weak. Not every row has a clone size; where given, it reads once, few, many or a size class.

>TRBD1|-|TRBV28|TRBJ1-4
TGTGCCAGCAGTTTATCGGAAGGGACAGGGGATGAAAAACTGTTTTTT
CASSLSEGTGDEKLFF
>TRBD1|-|TRBV5-4|TRBJ1-1
TGTGCCAGCAGGTCGACAGGGGATCCTACTGAAGCTTTCTTT
CASRSTGDPTEAFF
>-|-|TRBV2|TRBJ1-2
TGTGCCAGCTCGATACTTTCAGTCCCGGGGACCTTC
CASSILSVPGTF
>TRBD1|-|TRBV25-1|TRBJ1-5
TGTGCCAGCAGTGAGACAGGGGTTAGGCAGCCCCAGCATTTT
CASSETGVRQPQHF
>TRBD1|-|TRBV6-5|TRBJ1-3
TGTGCCAGCAAAGAAGACAGGGCTGGAAACACCATATATTTT
CASKEDRAGNTIYF
>-|-|TRBV11-2|TRBJ1-5
TGTGCCAGCAGCTTAAACGATGGTCAGCCCCAGCATTTT
CASSLNDGQPQHF
>TRBD1|-|TRBV7-3|TRBJ1-1
TGTGCCAGCAGCTCGGACAGGAGGACTGAAGCTTTCTTT
CASSSDRRTEAFF
>-|once|TRBV27|TRBJ1-3
TGTGCCAGCAGTTTACGGGGGTACGGGAACACCATATATTTT
CASSLRGYGNTIYF
>-|-|TRBV28|TRBJ1-2
TGTGCCAGCAGTCCAGGGGAGAGGCGAGGCTACACCTTC
CASSPGERRGYTF
>-|-|TRBV20-1|TRBJ2-7
TGCAGTGCTAGAGATTGGGACGAGCAGTACTTC
CSARDWDEQYF
>TRBD2|-|TRBV11-2|TRBJ2-2
TGTGCCAGCAGCTTAAGAGCCGGGGGGGCCACCGGGGAGCTGTTTTTT
CASSLRAGGATGELFF
>TRBD2|-|TRBV9|TRBJ2-1
TGTGCCAGCAGCCCGCGGGAGGGCCCTTACAATGAGCAGTTCTTC
CASSPREGPYNEQFF
>TRBD1|few|TRBV7-2|TRBJ1-5
TGTGCCAGCAGCTCCCGGACAGGCCACCAGCCCCAGCATTTT
CASSSRTGHQPQHF
>TRBD2|-|TRBV28|TRBJ2-3
TGTGCCAGCAGCTCACCGGGACTAGGGGGTGATACGCAGTATTTT
CASSSPGLGGDTQYF
>TRBD2|-|TRBV15|TRBJ2-1
TGTGCCACCGCTAGCGGGTATTACAATGAGCAGTTCTTC
CATASGYYNEQFF
>-|-|TRBV5-1|TRBJ1-4
TGCGCCAGCAGCTTGGCAGGACAGAGGAGTAATGAAAAACTGTTTTTT
CASSLAGQRSNEKLFF
>TRBD2|once|TRBV27|TRBJ2-7
TGTGCCAGCCAACTGGGGACTAGCGGTTCTCGCTACGAGCAGTACTTC
CASQLGTSGSRYEQYF
>-|-|TRBV11-2|TRBJ2-1
TGTGCCAGCAGCTTAGGGGTTTACTACAATGAGCAGTTCTTC
CASSLGVYYNEQFF
>-|-|TRBV11-3|TRBJ1-1
TGTGCCAGCAGCTTAGGAGGGGTTGATTCAACTGAAGCTTTCTTT
CASSLGGVDSTEAFF
>TRBD2|-|TRBV6-5|TRBJ2-1
TGTGCCAGCAAGCTAGGGCGGGGGGAAGGGAATGAGCAGTTCTTC
CASKLGRGEGNEQFF
>-|-|TRBV6-6|TRBJ1-3
TGTGCCAGCAGTGACCGGACAGTCTCCGGAAACACCATATATTTT
CASSDRTVSGNTIYF
>-|-|TRBV30|TRBJ1-1
TGTGCCTGGAGCCGAGGGGGTCTTCCTCCTACAATGAACACTGAAGCTTTCTTT
CAWSRGGLPPTMNTEAFF
>-|-|TRBV11-2|TRBJ1-3
TGTGCCAGCAGCTTGGGGGTAGGAAACACCATATATTTT
CASSLGVGNTIYF
>-|-|TRBV5-1|TRBJ1-2
TGCGCCAGCAGTCACAGGACTGACTATGGCTACACCTTC
CASSHRTDYGYTF
>-|once|TRBV7-2|TRBJ2-3
TGTGCCAGCAGCGCCCTAGTCGGTACGCAGTATTTT
CASSALVGTQYF
>-|once|TRBV11-2|TRBJ1-1
TGTGCCAGCAGCTTAGATCCAGGGGTGACTGAAGCTTTCTTT
CASSLDPGVTEAFF
>-|-|TRBV5-6|TRBJ1-2
TGTGCCAGCAGGGGGTGGGGATCTAAGGGCTACACCTTC
CASRGWGSKGYTF
>-|-|TRBV11-2|TRBJ2-5
TGTGCCAGCAGCTCGAGACACGGCGAAGAGACCCAGTACTTC
CASSSRHGEETQYF
>-|-|TRBV5-4|TRBJ2-6
TGTGCCAGCAGCGCTGGGGGGAGCTCTGGGGCCAACGTCCTGACTTTC
CASSAGGSSGANVLTF
>TRBD2|-|TRBV11-3|TRBJ2-1
TGTGCCAGCAGCTGGGGGGGAATTAACGATGAGCAGTTCTTC
CASSWGGINDEQFF
>-|-|TRBV2|TRBJ2-3
TGTGCCAGCAGTGAACAGGGGACGGGCACAGATACGCAGTATTTT
CASSEQGTGTDTQYF
>-|-|TRBV7-2|TRBJ1-4
TGTGCCAGCAGCTTAGAGGGGCAGGCGAATGAAAAACTGTTTTTT
CASSLEGQANEKLFF
>-|-|TRBV18|TRBJ1-1
TGTGCCAGCTCACTCGGGAGGAACACTGAAGCTTTCTTT
CASSLGRNTEAFF
>-|-|TRBV7-9|TRBJ2-1
TGTGCCAGCAGCTTAGTCAGGTCGGACCCTTACAATGAGCAGTTCTTC
CASSLVRSDPYNEQFF
>-|-|TRBV12-5|TRBJ1-1
TGTGCTAGTGGTTTGGGACAGGTCGGGGTCACTGAAGCTTTCTTT
CASGLGQVGVTEAFF
>-|-|TRBV7-2|TRBJ2-2
TGTGCCAGCAGCCAGGGGTCGGGGGCCGGGGAGCTGTTTTTT
CASSQGSGAGELFF
>-|once|TRBV9|TRBJ1-4
TGTGCCAGCAGCGCGCAACAGGGCCCTAATGAAAAACTGTTTTTT
CASSAQQGPNEKLFF